The clone carrying this TCR beta chain has just a few counts. Its antigen remains unknown. This sample was taken from a study of cytomegalovirus exposure and HLA in healthy donors. 60 Vbeta and 13 Jbeta primers were used in PCR. The data were produced by immunoSEQ multiplex PCR, yet TCRdb's version contains in-frame clones alone and is incomplete. The sample carries fewer than 250,000 clones, about nine tenths recorded once. Healthy bone marrow donors made up the donors. Germline assignment: CDR1 MNHEY and CDR2 SMNVEV (reference sequence). The CDR3 is made up of 13 amino acids. V shed 0 bases and J shed 3 bases, with 6 bases lying between them. Study results and caveats: The majority of CMV-associated TCR beta chains were reported as apparently HLA-restricted in a later analysis. A previous analysis found most TCR beta V segments productive roughly 87% or roughly 30% of the time.

The TCR sequence derives from a man aged 25-45 years in good health and CMV-seronegative. Specimen: PBMCs. V is TRBV27 and J is TRBJ2-7; no definite D call. The CDR3 DNA reads TGTGCCAGCAGTTTATCGGCCCGCTACGAGCAGTACTTC. Residues: CASSLSARYEQYF.